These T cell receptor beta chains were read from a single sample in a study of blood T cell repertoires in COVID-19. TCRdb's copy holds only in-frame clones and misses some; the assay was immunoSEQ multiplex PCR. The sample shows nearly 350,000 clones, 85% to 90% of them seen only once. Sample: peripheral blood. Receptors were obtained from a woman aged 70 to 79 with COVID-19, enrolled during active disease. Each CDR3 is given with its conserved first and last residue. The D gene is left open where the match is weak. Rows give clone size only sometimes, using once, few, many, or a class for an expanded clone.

CDR3 protein: CASKRVGYGYTF; CDR3 DNA: TGTGCCAGCAAACGGGTGGGCTATGGCTACACCTTC; J gene: TRBJ1-2; D gene: -; V gene: TRBV27; clone size: -
CDR3 protein: CASSGGQDHFSYEQYF; CDR3 DNA: TGTGCCAGCAGCGGGGGACAGGACCACTTCTCCTACGAGCAGTACTTC; J gene: TRBJ2-7; D gene: TRBD1; V gene: TRBV9; clone size: -
CDR3 protein: CASSESGTGTGYTF; CDR3 DNA: TGCGCCAGCAGTGAGTCCGGGACAGGGACTGGCTACACCTTC; J gene: TRBJ1-2; D gene: TRBD1; V gene: TRBV10-1; clone size: -
CDR3 protein: CAARARGPGINQPQHF; CDR3 DNA: TGTGCCGCCCGAGCTAGGGGGCCAGGAATCAATCAGCCCCAGCATTTT; J gene: TRBJ1-5; D gene: TRBD1; V gene: TRBV24-1; clone size: -
CDR3 protein: CASIGLAGAYNEQFF; CDR3 DNA: TGTGCCAGCATTGGACTAGCGGGGGCCTACAATGAGCAGTTCTTC; J gene: TRBJ2-1; D gene: TRBD2; V gene: TRBV7-8; clone size: -
CDR3 protein: CASSLSGQGFNYGYTF; CDR3 DNA: TGTGCCAGCAGTTTATCGGGACAGGGTTTTAACTATGGCTACACCTTC; J gene: TRBJ1-2; D gene: TRBD1; V gene: TRBV27; clone size: once
CDR3 protein: CASSLAQTQYF; CDR3 DNA: TGTGCCAGCAGCTTAGCCCAGACGCAGTATTTT; J gene: TRBJ2-3; D gene: -; V gene: TRBV11-2; clone size: -
CDR3 protein: CASSSPGAHEQYF; CDR3 DNA: TGCGCCAGCAGCTCCCCAGGGGCCCACGAGCAGTACTTC; J gene: TRBJ2-7; D gene: -; V gene: TRBV5-1; clone size: -
CDR3 protein: CASSASGVTEAFF; CDR3 DNA: TGTGCCAGCAGCGCATCAGGGGTGACTGAAGCTTTCTTT; J gene: TRBJ1-1; D gene: -; V gene: TRBV9; clone size: -
CDR3 protein: CASSERGGWSNYGYTF; CDR3 DNA: TGTGCCAGCAGTGAAAGGGGCGGATGGTCTAACTATGGCTACACCTTC; J gene: TRBJ1-2; D gene: -; V gene: TRBV2; clone size: once
CDR3 protein: CASSPGGQETQYF; CDR3 DNA: TGCGCCAGCAGCCCCGGAGGGCAAGAGACCCAGTACTTC; J gene: TRBJ2-5; D gene: -; V gene: TRBV5-1; clone size: -
CDR3 protein: CASSLVQGLNQPQHF; CDR3 DNA: TGTGCCAGCAGCTTAGTGCAGGGGCTCAATCAGCCCCAGCATTTT; J gene: TRBJ1-5; D gene: -; V gene: TRBV7-2; clone size: -
CDR3 protein: CAWSVRGFNQPQHF; CDR3 DNA: TGTGCCTGGAGTGTACGGGGGTTCAATCAGCCCCAGCATTTT; J gene: TRBJ1-5; D gene: -; V gene: TRBV30; clone size: -
CDR3 protein: CASSSRDSISDTQYF; CDR3 DNA: TGTGCCAGCAGCTCCCGGGACTCGATTTCAGATACGCAGTATTTT; J gene: TRBJ2-3; D gene: -; V gene: TRBV7-8; clone size: few
CDR3 protein: CASSPRGGGSSDTQYF; CDR3 DNA: TGTGCCAGCAGCCCCAGGGGCGGCGGGTCATCAGATACGCAGTATTTT; J gene: TRBJ2-3; D gene: -; V gene: TRBV11-2; clone size: -
CDR3 protein: CASRRRVSKNIQYF; CDR3 DNA: TGTGCCAGCAGAAGGAGGGTTTCCAAAAACATTCAGTACTTC; J gene: TRBJ2-4; D gene: -; V gene: TRBV28; clone size: -
CDR3 protein: CASRAEGRNTEAFF; CDR3 DNA: TGTGCCAGCAGGGCGGAGGGCAGGAACACTGAAGCTTTCTTT; J gene: TRBJ1-1; D gene: -; V gene: TRBV27; clone size: -
CDR3 protein: CASGLRGSYGYTF; CDR3 DNA: TGTGCTAGTGGTTTGAGGGGCAGCTATGGCTACACCTTC; J gene: TRBJ1-2; D gene: -; V gene: TRBV12-5; clone size: -
CDR3 protein: CASSLRDSYNEQFF; CDR3 DNA: TGTGCCAGCAGCTTACGGGACAGCTACAATGAGCAGTTCTTC; J gene: TRBJ2-1; D gene: TRBD1; V gene: TRBV9; clone size: -
CDR3 protein: CASSLPQTGLNTGELFF; CDR3 DNA: TGTGCCAGCAGTTTACCCCAGACAGGGTTGAACACCGGGGAGCTGTTTTTT; J gene: TRBJ2-2; D gene: TRBD1; V gene: TRBV28; clone size: -
CDR3 protein: CASSLIQGRGEQYF; CDR3 DNA: TGTGCCAGCAGTTTAATTCAGGGAAGGGGAGAGCAGTACTTC; J gene: TRBJ2-7; D gene: -; V gene: TRBV28; clone size: -
CDR3 protein: CASRGQGDNYGYTF; CDR3 DNA: TGTGCCAGCAGGGGACAGGGGGATAACTATGGCTACACCTTC; J gene: TRBJ1-2; D gene: TRBD1; V gene: TRBV2; clone size: -
CDR3 protein: CASSQDQNQPQHF; CDR3 DNA: TGTGCCAGCAGCCAAGATCAGAATCAGCCCCAGCATTTT; J gene: TRBJ1-5; D gene: -; V gene: TRBV3-1/TRBV3-2; clone size: -
CDR3 protein: CASSIWQGSDQPQHF; CDR3 DNA: TGTGCCAGTAGTATCTGGCAGGGGAGTGATCAGCCCCAGCATTTT; J gene: TRBJ1-5; D gene: -; V gene: TRBV19; clone size: -
CDR3 protein: CSVPSGGEQYF; CDR3 DNA: TGCAGTGTCCCTAGCGGGGGGGAGCAGTACTTC; J gene: TRBJ2-7; D gene: TRBD2; V gene: TRBV20-1; clone size: -
CDR3 protein: CASRTTGGTEAFF; CDR3 DNA: TGTGCCAGTAGGACCACAGGGGGCACTGAAGCTTTCTTT; J gene: TRBJ1-1; D gene: TRBD1; V gene: TRBV19; clone size: once
CDR3 protein: CASSLRDYQETQYF; CDR3 DNA: TGTGCCAGCAGTTTGCGGGACTACCAAGAGACCCAGTACTTC; J gene: TRBJ2-5; D gene: -; V gene: TRBV28; clone size: -
CDR3 protein: CSVEGDFQYF; CDR3 DNA: TGCAGCGTTGAAGGGGACTTTCAGTACTTC; J gene: TRBJ2-7; D gene: -; V gene: TRBV29-1; clone size: -
CDR3 protein: CASGIGVGDNEQFF; CDR3 DNA: TGTGCCAGCGGAATCGGAGTAGGGGACAATGAGCAGTTCTTC; J gene: TRBJ2-1; D gene: -; V gene: TRBV9; clone size: once
CDR3 protein: CAISGTGTGGEAFF; CDR3 DNA: TGTGCCATCAGTGGAACCGGGACAGGGGGCGAAGCTTTCTTT; J gene: TRBJ1-1; D gene: TRBD1; V gene: TRBV10-3; clone size: -
CDR3 protein: CAAGPFSGNTIYF; CDR3 DNA: TGTGCGGCGGGGCCGTTCTCTGGAAACACCATATATTTT; J gene: TRBJ1-3; D gene: -; V gene: TRBV12-3/TRBV12-4; clone size: -
CDR3 protein: CASSPWRQSNEQFF; CDR3 DNA: TGTGCCAGCAGCCCCTGGAGACAGTCCAATGAGCAGTTCTTC; J gene: TRBJ2-1; D gene: -; V gene: TRBV7-9; clone size: -
CDR3 protein: CASSYTGDEQYF; CDR3 DNA: TGTGCCAGCAGCTACACAGGGGACGAGCAGTACTTC; J gene: TRBJ2-7; D gene: TRBD1; V gene: TRBV5-8; clone size: few
CDR3 protein: CASAGGSGQPQHF; CDR3 DNA: TGTGCCAGCGCAGGGGGCTCCGGTCAGCCCCAGCATTTT; J gene: TRBJ1-5; D gene: TRBD1; V gene: TRBV2; clone size: -
CDR3 protein: CASTPAREGTEAFF; CDR3 DNA: TGCGCCAGCACCCCGGCGCGGGAAGGCACTGAAGCTTTCTTT; J gene: TRBJ1-1; D gene: -; V gene: TRBV5-1; clone size: -
CDR3 protein: CASSQHGTAHEKLFF; CDR3 DNA: TGCGCCAGCAGCCAACATGGGACAGCTCATGAAAAACTGTTTTTT; J gene: TRBJ1-4; D gene: TRBD1; V gene: TRBV4-1; clone size: -
CDR3 protein: CASSLAPEGEKLFF; CDR3 DNA: TGTGCCAGCAGTTTGGCCCCGGAGGGCGAGAAACTGTTTTTT; J gene: TRBJ1-4; D gene: -; V gene: TRBV27; clone size: -
CDR3 protein: CASSQNGGLEQYF; CDR3 DNA: TGTGCCAGCAGCCAAAACGGGGGGCTCGAGCAGTACTTC; J gene: TRBJ2-7; D gene: -; V gene: TRBV4-2; clone size: -
CDR3 protein: CSASLLAGSDTQYF; CDR3 DNA: TGCAGTGCTAGTCTACTAGCGGGGTCAGATACGCAGTATTTT; J gene: TRBJ2-3; D gene: TRBD2; V gene: TRBV20-1; clone size: -
CDR3 protein: CAWSAVNQPQHF; CDR3 DNA: TGTGCCTGGAGTGCCGTTAATCAGCCCCAGCATTTT; J gene: TRBJ1-5; D gene: -; V gene: TRBV30; clone size: -
CDR3 protein: CASSFDNNYGYTF; CDR3 DNA: TGTGCCAGCTCCTTCGACAATAACTATGGCTACACCTTC; J gene: TRBJ1-2; D gene: -; V gene: TRBV6-5; clone size: -
CDR3 protein: CASKGLGQTYNEQFF; CDR3 DNA: TGTGCCAGTAAGGGCTTGGGACAGACCTACAATGAGCAGTTCTTC; J gene: TRBJ2-1; D gene: TRBD1; V gene: TRBV19; clone size: -
CDR3 protein: CASSYSGQGRNEQFF; CDR3 DNA: TGTGCCAGCAGTTATTCCGGACAGGGCCGCAATGAGCAGTTCTTC; J gene: TRBJ2-1; D gene: TRBD1; V gene: TRBV6-5; clone size: -
CDR3 protein: CATNPGGGEQYF; CDR3 DNA: TGTGCCACGAATCCGGGAGGGGGGGAGCAGTACTTC; J gene: TRBJ2-7; D gene: TRBD2; V gene: TRBV10-3; clone size: -
CDR3 protein: CASSLSSGDTYEQYF; CDR3 DNA: TGTGCCAGCAGCTTGTCTAGCGGGGATACCTACGAGCAGTACTTC; J gene: TRBJ2-7; D gene: TRBD2; V gene: TRBV7-2; clone size: -
CDR3 protein: CASSSGLAGGYQETQYF; CDR3 DNA: TGTGCCAGCAGCTCCGGACTAGCGGGGGGGTACCAAGAGACCCAGTACTTC; J gene: TRBJ2-5; D gene: TRBD2; V gene: TRBV5-8; clone size: -
CDR3 protein: CASSPGQGATNEKLFF; CDR3 DNA: TGCGCCAGCAGTCCCGGACAGGGCGCAACTAATGAAAAACTGTTTTTT; J gene: TRBJ1-4; D gene: TRBD1; V gene: TRBV5-1; clone size: once
CDR3 protein: CASSSTRAPQHF; CDR3 DNA: TGTGCCAGCAGTTCCACCAGGGCGCCCCAGCATTTT; J gene: TRBJ1-5; D gene: -; V gene: TRBV28; clone size: -
CDR3 protein: CASSVAGDYNEQFF; CDR3 DNA: TGTGCCAGCAGTGTAGCGGGGGACTACAATGAGCAGTTCTTC; J gene: TRBJ2-1; D gene: TRBD2; V gene: TRBV7-3; clone size: -
CDR3 protein: CASSPKGGATNEKLFF; CDR3 DNA: TGTGCCAGTAGTCCCAAGGGAGGTGCAACTAATGAAAAACTGTTTTTT; J gene: TRBJ1-4; D gene: -; V gene: TRBV19; clone size: -
CDR3 protein: CASSSTGVLSYTF; CDR3 DNA: TGTGCCAGCAGCTCGACCGGGGTTCTTAGCTACACCTTC; J gene: TRBJ1-2; D gene: -; V gene: TRBV5-5; clone size: -
CDR3 protein: CASRGGTGELFF; CDR3 DNA: TGTGCCAGCAGGGGAGGCACCGGGGAGCTGTTTTTT; J gene: TRBJ2-2; D gene: -; V gene: TRBV7-9; clone size: -
CDR3 protein: CASSGTEETQYF; CDR3 DNA: TGTGCCAGCTCCGGGACAGAAGAGACCCAGTACTTC; J gene: TRBJ2-5; D gene: TRBD1; V gene: TRBV5-4; clone size: -
CDR3 protein: CASSPPGGTGELFF; CDR3 DNA: TGTGCCAGCAGTCCCCCTGGGGGGACCGGGGAGCTGTTTTTT; J gene: TRBJ2-2; D gene: -; V gene: TRBV6-2/TRBV6-3; clone size: -